This passage covers 16 T cell receptor beta chains from one sample sequenced in a study of early T cells in non-severe SARS-CoV-2 infection. Via MiXCR, TCRdb re-called the 5' RACE reads, giving one row per CDR3 protein. The sample shows 25,000 to 30,000 distinct CDR3 sequences, less than 10% of them seen only once. What was sequenced was whole blood. These receptors all stem from an adult who was a healthcare worker with PCR-confirmed SARS-CoV-2 infection or an uninfected control (not recorded which).

This clonotype was counted at least ten times. V and J are TRBV18 and TRBJ2-1, with 8 bases lining up with TRBD2. V lost 2 bases to trimming and J lost 1 base; unmatched junction nucleotides: 4. Germline CDR1 and CDR2: KGHSH and LQKENI. This CDR3 is 16 amino acids long. This CDR3 reads CASSPSRGGSYNEQFF. For the CDR3, the DNA is TGTGCCAGCTCACCATCCCGGGGGGGGTCCTACAATGAGCAGTTCTTC.

This clonotype was counted at least ten times. This rearrangement joins TRBV7-2 to TRBJ1-1; D possibly corresponds to TRBD1 (5 bases). Germline V gene lookup returns CDR1 SGHTA and CDR2 FQGNSA. The V and J ends lost 3 bases and 4 bases respectively, with 15 bases between them. This CDR3 has 15 amino acids. CDR3 residues: CASSFDSRGSTEAFF. The CDR3 DNA reads as TGTGCCAGCAGCTTTGACAGCCGGGGGAGCACTGAAGCTTTCTTT.

This clonotype came up many times. V and J are TRBV7-9 and TRBJ2-3; 10 bases align to TRBD2. The germline V gene encodes CDR1 SEHNR and CDR2 FQNEAQ (reference sequence). The CDR3 spans 12 residues. With V trimmed by 6 bases and J by 8 bases, 2 bases remained unmatched. DNA for the CDR3: TGTGCCAGCAGACGGACTAGCGGTACGCAGTATTTT. This codes for CASRRTSGTQYF.

This clonotype was observed at least ten times. The chain is built from TRBV10-3 and TRBJ1-4; 7 nucleotides line up with TRBD1. Germline V gene data show CDR1 as ENHRY and CDR2 as SYGVKD. CDR3 size: 14 residues. V lost 5 bases and J lost 5; bases outside the gene matches: 5. In nucleotides, the CDR3 is TGTGCCATCAGTCCGGGACAGAGAAATGAAAAACTGTTTTTT. Protein: CAISPGQRNEKLFF.

This clonotype has only a few counts. The chain links TRBV7-2 to TRBJ2-7, with D possibly being TRBD2 (6 bases). Trimming shortened V by 3 bases and J by 7 bases, and 13 bases separated the two germline ends. Per the germline V gene, CDR1 is SGHTA and CDR2 is FQGNSA. The CDR3 runs to 13 residues. The CDR3 spells CASSFRGTGEQYF. For the CDR3, the DNA is TGTGCCAGCAGCTTCCGGGGGACTGGTGAGCAGTACTTC.

This clonotype was seen many times. This rearrangement joins TRBV2 to TRBJ2-3, with 8 nucleotides matching TRBD1. The germline gives CDR1 SNHLY, CDR2 FYNNEI. The CDR3 sequence is 14 residues long. The trim removed 5 bases at V and 4 bases at J, leaving 5 bases unmatched. The CDR3 region has the DNA TGTGCCAGCAGTCAGGGGGCCTTCGCAGATACGCAGTATTTT. Its translation is CASSQGAFADTQYF.

Ten or more counts support this clonotype. The J gene is TRBJ1-6, the V gene TRBV5-4; a weak D match, TRBD1 (6 bases). Germline V gene lookup returns CDR1 SGHNT and CDR2 YYREEE (reference sequence). CDR3 length: 16 amino acids. Trimming shortened V by 4 bases and J by 6 bases, and 17 bases separated the two germline ends. CDR3 coding DNA: TGTGCCAGCAGCGTGAACCAGGGGAGGGGTAATTCACCCCTCCACTTT. The encoded protein is CASSVNQGRGNSPLHF. Drawing the rest from reference TRBV5-4 and TRBJ1-6, the complete variable domain is ETGVTQSPTHLIKTRGQQVTLRCSSQSGHNTVSWYQQALGQGPQFIFQYYREEENGRGNFPPRFSGLQFPNYSSELNVNALELDDSALYLCASSVNQGRGNSPLHFGNGTRLTVT.

This clonotype was seen a handful of times. This chain connects TRBV7-9 to TRBJ1-2; unclear D gene. This CDR3 is 13 amino acids long. From germline, CDR1 is SEHNR and CDR2 FQNEAQ (reference sequence). The V end lost 1 base, the J end lost 4 bases, and 7 bases lay between the germline ends. CDR3 in amino acids: CASSLVSSYGYTF. The DNA of the CDR3 is TGTGCCAGCAGCTTAGTCAGCAGCTATGGCTACACCTTC.

The table lists this clonotype with many counts. The chain uses TRBV7-9 and TRBJ2-3; 8 bases map to TRBD2. CDR3 length: 12 residues. Germline V gene data show CDR1 as SEHNR and CDR2 as FQNEAQ (reference sequence). V shed 5 bases, J shed 9 bases, and the junction held 4 bases outside the gene matches. For the CDR3, the DNA is TGTGCCAGCAGCCCGGGACTAGAAACGCAGTATTTT. Its translation: CASSPGLETQYF.

At least ten counts were recorded for this clonotype. J is TRBJ1-2 and V is TRBV6-5, with a possible D match to TRBD1 (6 bases). The CDR3 length is 12 residues. V lost 5 bases and J lost 2, with 6 bases in between. Germline V gene sequence: CDR1 MNHEY, CDR2 SVGAGI. As DNA, the CDR3 is TGTGCCAGCAGTACAGGGAACTATGGCTACACCTTC. Translation: CASSTGNYGYTF.

Many counts were recorded for this clonotype. The chain is built from TRBV2 and TRBJ2-2, with 8 positions matching TRBD1. This CDR3 has 14 residues. J gave up 6 bases and V 6 bases, and 6 bases lay outside the gene matches. Germline V gene data show CDR1 as SNHLY and CDR2 as FYNNEI. The CDR3 is CASRQLTGAGELFF. CDR3 sequence (DNA): TGTGCCAGCAGGCAACTGACAGGGGCCGGGGAGCTGTTTTTT.

This clonotype was seen a few times. J is TRBJ2-7 and V is TRBV4-3; D perhaps matches TRBD2 (6 bases). Germline CDR1 and CDR2: LGHNA and YSLEER. Trimming left V 0 bases short and J 4 bases short, with 13 bases between. This CDR3 contains 15 residues. The DNA for the CDR3 is TGCGCCAGCAGCCAAGATCGGGGGACGCTGTACGAGCAGTACTTC. It encodes CASSQDRGTLYEQYF.

This clonotype was recorded many times. The chain links TRBV7-9 to TRBJ1-5; D remains ambiguous. The length of the CDR3 is 14 residues. CDR1 SEHNR and CDR2 FQNEAQ come from the germline V gene (reference sequence). The V and J ends lost 5 bases and 1 base respectively, with 9 bases between them. CDR3 coding DNA: TGTGCCAGCAGCATTGACGGGAGCAATCAGCCCCAGCATTTT. Translation gives CASSIDGSNQPQHF. The variable domain in full, completed from reference TRBV7-9 and TRBJ1-5, reads DTGVSQNPRHKITKRGQNVTFRCDPISEHNRLYWYRQTLGQGPEFLTYFQNEAQLEKSRLLSDRFSAERPKGSFSTLEIQRTEQGDSAMYLCASSIDGSNQPQHFGDGTRLSIL.

This clonotype was counted at least ten times. The V gene is TRBV7-2, the J gene TRBJ1-2, with 7 bases matching TRBD1. The germline gives CDR1 SGHTA, CDR2 FQGNSA. Trimming at V came to 4 bases and at J to 7 bases, leaving 9 bases not matched to a gene. This CDR3 contains 14 residues. CDR3 residues: CASSWTGGFGGYTF. The CDR3 DNA follows: TGTGCCAGCAGCTGGACAGGCGGTTTTGGTGGCTACACCTTC.

There are a few counts of this clonotype. This chain links TRBV11-2 with TRBJ1-1; D not certain. The CDR3 is made up of 13 amino acids. V was cut by 1 base and J by 1 base, with 4 bases left in between. Germline CDR1 is SGHAT and CDR2 is FQNNGV. The CDR3 DNA follows: TGTGCCAGCAGCTTAGCCTCGAACACTGAAGCTTTCTTT. Translated: CASSLASNTEAFF.

This clonotype was counted many times. The junction departs from germline at one end; a sequencing error may be responsible. The V gene is TRBV6-2 or TRBV6-3, the J gene TRBJ1-2; perhaps TRBD1 as D (6 bases). CDR1 is MNHEY, CDR2 SVGEGT, per germline. This CDR3 comprises 14 residues. CDR3 in amino acids: CASSQPNDRSLAHF. The CDR3 DNA reads TGTGCCAGCAGTCAACCGAACGACAGGTCCCTGGCCCATTTC.